This passage covers 27 T cell receptor beta chains from one sample sequenced in a study of shared clonotypes between healthy human individuals. The naive CD8 subset, CD45RO-negative cells positively selected for CCR7, excluded terminally differentiated effector memory CD45RA+ cells. Sequenced by immunoSEQ multiplex PCR; TCRdb stores in-frame clones only, minus some. The table has about 2 million clones, approximately 94% seen once. The sample comprised naive CD8+ T cells sorted from blood. The receptors here all came from a man aged 18 to 29 in good health.

The table lists this clone with a count of one. The chain has TRBV5-4 and TRBJ2-5; D not certain. The germline gives CDR1 SGHNT, CDR2 YYREEE (reference sequence). The CDR3 spans 14 residues. V was clipped by 1 base and J by 0 bases, with 7 bases between them. CDR3 sequence (DNA): TGTGCCAGCAGCTTGCTGGCGGACCAAGAGACCCAGTACTTC. Its protein product is CASSLLADQETQYF.

V gene TRBV9 combines with J gene TRBJ2-1, with 7 bases that match TRBD2. J was trimmed by 5 bases and V by 1 base; bases with no gene match: 3. CDR1 and CDR2 (germline): SGDLS, YYNGEE. The CDR3 length is 14 residues. The DNA for the CDR3 is TGTGCCAGCAGCGTATGGGGAGGGGACAATGAGCAGTTCTTC. Protein: CASSVWGGDNEQFF.

This rearrangement joins TRBV6-6 to TRBJ2-2; 7 nucleotides line up with TRBD2. From germline, CDR1 is MNHNY and CDR2 SVGAGI (reference sequence). The CDR3 contains 16 residues. V dropped 5 bases and J dropped 0; count of bases not matched to a gene: 6. This CDR3 reads CASSGASGANTGELFF. The CDR3 bases are TGTGCCAGCAGTGGGGCTAGCGGCGCGAACACCGGGGAGCTGTTTTTT.

The chain uses TRBV4-1 and TRBJ1-2, with D perhaps matching TRBD1 (5 bases). Germline lookup yields CDR1 MGHRA and CDR2 YSYEKL. V was shortened by 4 bases and J by 4 bases, with 16 bases between the two germline ends. The CDR3 has 15 amino acids. The CDR3, as DNA: TGCGCCAGCAGCCCCGGGCGGGGCCTCATCTATGGCTACACCTTC. Translating it yields CASSPGRGLIYGYTF.

The chain combines TRBV28 with TRBJ1-5; D possibly corresponds to TRBD1 (6 bases). The CDR3 loop spans 18 amino acids. Trimming removed 4 bases at V and 0 bases at J, with 19 bases between. Looked up from germline, CDR1 is MDHEN and CDR2 is SYDVKM. CDR3 protein: CASSSRYLTGDSNQPQHF. DNA for the CDR3: TGTGCCAGCAGTTCCCGGTATCTGACAGGTGATAGCAATCAGCCCCAGCATTTT.

V is TRBV11-2 and J is TRBJ2-7, with 8 bases aligning to TRBD2. J was trimmed by 3 bases and V by 5 bases; bases with no gene match: 6. The CDR3 covers 14 residues. From germline, CDR1 is SGHAT and CDR2 FQNNGV. The CDR3 DNA is TGTGCCAGCAGCCCGGGAGCGGGAGACTACGAGCAGTACTTC. This gives the protein CASSPGAGDYEQYF.

The chain recombines TRBV30 with TRBJ2-5, with D perhaps matching TRBD1 (6 bases). Trimming took off 2 bases at V and 4 bases at J, with 17 bases between the two ends. Germline CDR1 reads GTSNPN; CDR2 reads SVGIG (reference sequence). The length of the CDR3 is 15 residues. CDR3 DNA: TGTGCCTGGAGTTTTACCGGGACATGGGTAGAGACCCAGTACTTC. This translates into CAWSFTGTWVETQYF.

This clone was found once. The rearrangement links TRBV29-1 to TRBJ2-7; 9 positions match TRBD2. Per germline, CDR1 SQVTM and CDR2 ANQGSEA. V trimming: 8 bases; J trimming: 6 bases; junction bases outside the gene matches: 5. The CDR3 is 11 residues long. CDR3 residues: CSIRSGGEQYF. CDR3 nucleotide sequence: TGCAGCATACGTAGCGGGGGCGAGCAGTACTTC.

The V call is TRBV7-9, the J call TRBJ1-1; 7 bases agree with TRBD1. This CDR3 contains 16 residues. Germline assignment: CDR1 SEHNR and CDR2 FQNEAQ (reference sequence). With V trimmed by 5 bases and J by 1 base, 10 bases remained unmatched. The CDR3 DNA reads as TGTGCCAGCAGCCCTTTCGAGGGGGCGGGGAACACTGAAGCTTTCTTT. It encodes CASSPFEGAGNTEAFF.

The rearrangement joins TRBV6-5 to TRBJ2-1, with D uncertain. The CDR3 is 15 amino acids. V was clipped by 4 bases and J by 5 bases, with 15 bases between them. Looked up from germline, CDR1 is MNHEY and CDR2 is SVGAGI. CDR3 amino acids: CASSLSGSGHNEQFF. The CDR3 bases are TGTGCCAGCAGTTTATCCGGCAGTGGGCACAATGAGCAGTTCTTC.

The chain combines TRBV2 with TRBJ2-5; 13 nucleotides line up with TRBD2. Germline V gene data show CDR1 as SNHLY and CDR2 as FYNNEI. V dropped 9 bases and J dropped 2; count of bases not matched to a gene: 6. This CDR3 region has 15 residues. In DNA form, the CDR3 reads TGTGCCAGTGGGGGACTAGCGGGAAATCAAGAGACCCAGTACTTC. Its protein is CASGGLAGNQETQYF.

In this sample, this clone turned up once. The chain employs TRBV27 and TRBJ2-7; 8 bases line up with TRBD2. In germline, CDR1 is MNHEY, CDR2 SMNVEV (reference sequence). Trimming cost V 9 bases and J 7 bases; bases outside gene matches: 8. The CDR3 totals 12 residues. The CDR3 protein is CASWTSLDEQYF. The CDR3 DNA follows: TGTGCCAGTTGGACTAGCTTGGATGAGCAGTACTTC.

This clone was counted once. This chain uses TRBV5-6 with TRBJ2-2; a possible D gene is TRBD2 (5 bases). CDR1 is SGHDT, CDR2 YYEEEE, per germline. Trimming pared 2 bases from V and 5 bases from J, leaving 13 bases between. The CDR3 sequence is 15 residues long. The CDR3 sequence is CASSFPSSGTGELFF. In DNA form, the CDR3 reads TGTGCCAGCAGCTTTCCGTCGTCGGGGACCGGGGAGCTGTTTTTT.

The J gene is TRBJ2-7, the V gene TRBV6-6; TRBD1 matches 7 bases. Trimming took 2 bases from V and 2 from J; bases not matched to a gene: 3. The CDR3 totals 14 residues. The V gene's germline CDR1 is MNHNY and CDR2 SVGAGI (reference sequence). CDR3 sequence: CASSYPTGTYEQYF. CDR3 in DNA: TGTGCCAGCAGTTACCCGACAGGGACCTACGAGCAGTACTTC.

The CDR3 bases are TGCAGCGTTGAGTTCGGACTAGCGGACGAGCAGTACTTC. As protein: CSVEFGLADEQYF. V gene TRBV29-1 combines with J gene TRBJ2-7; 10 bases are shared with TRBD2. CDR1 and CDR2 (germline): SQVTM, ANQGSEA. V lost 3 bases to trimming and J lost 5 bases; unmatched junction nucleotides: 4. This CDR3 spans 13 amino acids.

The chain joins TRBV10-3 to TRBJ2-2; D unresolved. The CDR3 runs 14 residues. Trimming took off 10 bases at V and 0 bases at J, with 12 bases between the two ends. Germline loops: CDR1 ENHRY, CDR2 SYGVKD. CDR3 residues: CATETLANTGELFF. CDR3 DNA sequence: TGTGCCACAGAGACTCTCGCGAACACCGGGGAGCTGTTTTTT.

This chain joins TRBV7-9 and TRBJ2-3; D is ambiguous. CDR1 and CDR2 from the germline V gene are SEHNR and FQNEAQ (reference sequence). Trimming took 5 bases from V and 3 from J, leaving 12 bases between them. The CDR3 has 14 residues. The CDR3 loop reads CASSPPTGTDTQYF. CDR3 DNA: TGTGCCAGCAGCCCCCCAACCGGGACAGATACGCAGTATTTT. Using reference TRBV7-9 and TRBJ2-3 for the parts outside the CDR3, the full variable domain is DTGVSQNPRHKITKRGQNVTFRCDPISEHNRLYWYRQTLGQGPEFLTYFQNEAQLEKSRLLSDRFSAERPKGSFSTLEIQRTEQGDSAMYLCASSPPTGTDTQYFGPGTRLTVL.

This clone was seen just once. This chain links TRBV27 with TRBJ1-2; 9 positions agree with TRBD1. Germline V gene data show CDR1 as MNHEY and CDR2 as SMNVEV (reference sequence). CDR3 length: 16 residues. V was clipped by 4 bases and J by 2 bases; unmatched bases: 8. This chain's CDR3 is CASSSEPDRGNYGYTF. CDR3 bases: TGTGCCAGCAGTTCGGAACCCGACAGGGGGAACTATGGCTACACCTTC.

This clone was seen once. The chain employs TRBV7-9 and TRBJ2-7; D may be TRBD1 (5 bases). Trimming left V 1 base short and J 5 bases short, with 9 bases between. The CDR3 is made up of 13 amino acids. CDR1 is SEHNR and CDR2 is FQNEAQ in the germline V gene (reference sequence). CDR3 amino acids: CASSLVARDEQYF. In DNA, the CDR3 is TGTGCCAGCAGCTTAGTAGCCAGGGACGAGCAGTACTTC.

This clone showed up just once. The rearrangement joins TRBV5-1 to TRBJ2-1, with TRBD2 identical over 7 bases. The length of the CDR3 is 17 residues. Germline CDR1 is SGHRS and CDR2 is YFSETQ. With 4 bases clipped from V and 2 bases from J, the junction kept 12 bases outside the gene matches. The CDR3 DNA is TGCGCCAGCAGCACCCCAAGTTCGCGGGGGACCTACAATGAGCAGTTCTTC. Amino acid sequence: CASSTPSSRGTYNEQFF.

This chain joins TRBV27 and TRBJ2-5; the D is unclear. V was shortened by 2 bases and J by 4 bases, with 8 bases between the two germline ends. The CDR3 covers 13 residues. Germline V gene sequence: CDR1 MNHEY, CDR2 SMNVEV (reference sequence). CDR3 nucleotide sequence: TGTGCCAGCAGTTTAATGATGGGAGAGACCCAGTACTTC. It specifies CASSLMMGETQYF.

The J gene is TRBJ1-4, the V gene TRBV6-1; D unresolved. Looked up from germline, CDR1 is MNHNS and CDR2 is SASEGT. The germline V and J ends were trimmed by 0 bases and 13 bases, with 18 bases remaining between them. The length of the CDR3 is 15 residues. CDR3 amino acids: CASSEALPPAGRLFF. CDR3 coding DNA: TGTGCCAGCAGTGAAGCGCTTCCCCCGGCAGGACGACTGTTTTTT.

The chain employs TRBV5-4 and TRBJ2-6; D uncertain. The germline gives CDR1 SGHNT, CDR2 YYREEE (reference sequence). V was clipped by 0 bases and J by 0 bases, with 7 bases between them. CDR3 length equals 16 residues. Here the CDR3 DNA reads TGTGCCAGCAGCTTGGACCTAGGCTCTGGGGCCAACGTCCTGACTTTC. It codes for CASSLDLGSGANVLTF.

The count of this clone is one. The chain carries TRBV2 and TRBJ1-2; D remains unclear. Looked up from germline, CDR1 is SNHLY and CDR2 is FYNNEI. Trimming cost V 6 bases and J 8 bases, with 16 bases left between them. The CDR3 covers 13 residues. CDR3 protein: CASRIDGSGGYTF. As DNA, the CDR3 is TGTGCCAGCAGAATAGACGGCTCGGGCGGCTACACCTTC.

The chain recombines TRBV6-6 with TRBJ2-3; weak D call: TRBD2 (6 bases). Between the trimmed V and J ends, which lost 5 bases and 2 bases, there was a span of 14 bases. The CDR3 is 15 amino acids. CDR1 is MNHNY, CDR2 SVGAGI, per germline (reference sequence). The CDR3 DNA is TGTGCCAGCAGTCTCAGTGTAGCGGACACAGATACGCAGTATTTT. Translated: CASSLSVADTDTQYF.

The chain carries TRBV9 and TRBJ2-3; 13 bases fit TRBD2. Germline CDR1 SGDLS, CDR2 YYNGEE. Losses at the gene ends were 4 bases for V and 2 bases for J; bases not matched to a gene: 4. The CDR3 has 16 residues. CDR3 bases: TGTGCCAGCAGCTTCGGACTAGCGGGGGTCACAGATACGCAGTATTTT. Its translation: CASSFGLAGVTDTQYF.

The chain is built from TRBV7-9 and TRBJ2-5; TRBD1 is a possible D gene (6 bases). This CDR3 region has 11 residues. The germline gives CDR1 SEHNR, CDR2 FQNEAQ (reference sequence). CDR3 residues: CAEGVRETQYF. Written as DNA, the CDR3 is TGTGCAGAGGGGGTTCGAGAGACCCAGTACTTC.